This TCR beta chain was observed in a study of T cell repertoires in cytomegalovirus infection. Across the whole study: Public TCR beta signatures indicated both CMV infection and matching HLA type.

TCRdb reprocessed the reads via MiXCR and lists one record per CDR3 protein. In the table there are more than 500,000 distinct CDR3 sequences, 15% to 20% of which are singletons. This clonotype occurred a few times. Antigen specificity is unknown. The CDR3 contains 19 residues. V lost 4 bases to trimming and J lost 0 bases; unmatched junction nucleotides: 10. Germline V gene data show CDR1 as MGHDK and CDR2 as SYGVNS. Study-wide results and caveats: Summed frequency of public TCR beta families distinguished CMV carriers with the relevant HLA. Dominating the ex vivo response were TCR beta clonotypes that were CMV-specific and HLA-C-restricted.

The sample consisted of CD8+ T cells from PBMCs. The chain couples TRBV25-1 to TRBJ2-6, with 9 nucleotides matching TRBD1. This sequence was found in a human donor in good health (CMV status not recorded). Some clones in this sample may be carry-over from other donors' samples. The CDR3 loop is CASSVPGTGTHSGANVLTF. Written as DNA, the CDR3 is TGTGCCAGCAGTGTACCTGGGACAGGGACTCACTCTGGGGCCAACGTCCTGACTTTC.